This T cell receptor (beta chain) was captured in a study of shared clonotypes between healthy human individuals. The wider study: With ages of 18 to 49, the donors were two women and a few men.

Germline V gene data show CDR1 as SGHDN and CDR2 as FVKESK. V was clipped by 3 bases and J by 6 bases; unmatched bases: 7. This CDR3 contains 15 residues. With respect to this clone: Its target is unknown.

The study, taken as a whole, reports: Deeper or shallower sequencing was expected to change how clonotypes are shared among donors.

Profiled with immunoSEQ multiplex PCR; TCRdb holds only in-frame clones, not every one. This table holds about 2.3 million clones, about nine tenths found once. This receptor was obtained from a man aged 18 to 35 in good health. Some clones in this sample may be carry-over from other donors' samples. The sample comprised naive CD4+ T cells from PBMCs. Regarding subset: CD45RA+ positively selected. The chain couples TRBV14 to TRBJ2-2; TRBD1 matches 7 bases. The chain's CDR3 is CASSQTGSIAGELFF. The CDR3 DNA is TGTGCCAGCAGCCAGACAGGGTCCATAGCCGGGGAGCTGTTTTTT. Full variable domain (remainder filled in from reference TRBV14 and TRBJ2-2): EAGVTQFPSHSVIEKGQTVTLRCDPISGHDNLYWYRRVMGKEIKFLLHFVKESKQDESGMPNNRFLAERTGGTYSTLKVQPAELEDSGVYFCASSQTGSIAGELFFGEGSRLTVL.